A single sample is the source of the 9 T cell receptor beta chains below, sequenced in a study of blood T cells in healthy people across ages. Using a J-beta primer mix together with a sample-barcoded 5' primer, a second PCR was run for roughly 6 to 11 cycles. TCRdb re-called the 5' RACE reads with MiXCR, one entry per CDR3 protein. The table has around 1.5 million distinct CDR3 sequences, approximately 38% seen once; the top ten hold approximately 7.9%. Sample: blood. These receptors originate from a woman aged 18-29 years in good health.

The genes are TRBV13 and TRBJ1-4, with no clear D. CDR1 is PRHDT, CDR2 FYEKMQ, per germline (reference sequence). The CDR3 length is 19 residues. V shed 1 base and J shed 3 bases, with 21 bases lying between them. CDR3 DNA: TGTGCCAGCAGCTTAGCTGGGGTTCGGCCACACGGGTCTAATGAAAAACTGTTTTTT. Its translation: CASSLAGVRPHGSNEKLFF.

This clonotype was detected only a few times. V is TRBV2 and J is TRBJ2-3, with 9 bases fitting TRBD2. From germline, CDR1 is SNHLY and CDR2 FYNNEI. V gave up 1 base and J gave up 4 bases; unmatched junction bases: 3. This CDR3 region has 15 residues. CDR3 in DNA: TGTGCCAGCAGTGAAGGACTAGCGGTCCCAGATACGCAGTATTTT. Amino acid sequence: CASSEGLAVPDTQYF.

This chain connects TRBV5-1 to TRBJ2-7; no definite D call. CDR1 and CDR2 from the germline V gene are SGHRS and YFSETQ. Trimming took 4 bases from V and 0 from J, leaving 8 bases between them. The CDR3 is 13 amino acids. The DNA for the CDR3 is TGCGCCAGCAGCCTGCTAGACTCCTACGAGCAGTACTTC. Amino acid sequence: CASSLLDSYEQYF.

This clonotype has more than one count but fewer than ten. CDR3 loop: CASSHLQGARDGYTF. CDR3 bases: TGTGCCAGCAGTCACTTACAGGGGGCGCGGGATGGCTACACCTTC. The gene calls are TRBV27 and TRBJ1-2, with TRBD1 matching 9 bases. Germline V gene sequence: CDR1 MNHEY, CDR2 SMNVEV (reference sequence). The V and J ends lost 5 bases and 6 bases, in that order; junction bases with no gene match: 10. The CDR3 spans 15 residues.

Only a few counts were recorded for this clonotype. The chain couples TRBV2 to TRBJ2-4, with 7 bases lining up with TRBD2. The DNA matches TRBJ2-7 better at its end, which makes the J call doubtful. CDR1 and CDR2 from the germline V gene are SNHLY and FYNNEI. The CDR3 is made up of 13 amino acids. As DNA, the CDR3 is TGTGCCAGCAGCGCCTGGGGGGGAAACGAGCAGTACTTC. It is translated as CASSAWGGNEQYF.

As regards this clonotype: A much more abundant neighbour one base away suggests this may be a read error. The V gene is TRBV9, the J gene TRBJ2-1; weak D call: TRBD2 (5 bases). CDR3 length: 15 amino acids. V dropped 3 bases and J dropped 2 bases, with 12 bases sitting between them. Per the germline V gene, CDR1 is SGDLS and CDR2 is YYNGEE. CDR3 coding DNA: TGTGCCAGCAGCGCAAAACTAGGCCCCTACAATGAGCAGTTCTTC. Its protein product is CASSAKLGPYNEQFF.

This rearrangement joins TRBV20-1 to TRBJ2-2; 7 bases align to TRBD2. Germline assignment: CDR1 DFQATT and CDR2 SNEGSKA (reference sequence). This CDR3 has 16 residues. With V trimmed by 0 bases and J by 5 bases, 9 bases remained unmatched. The CDR3 reads CSARDWGGSDTGELFF. The CDR3 DNA is TGCAGTGCTAGAGATTGGGGCGGGAGTGATACCGGGGAGCTGTTTTTT.

A few counts support this clonotype. The V call is TRBV12-3 or TRBV12-4, the J call TRBJ1-2, with TRBD1 identical over 9 bases. The V segment lost 5 bases and the J segment 4 bases; nucleotides outside the gene matches: 5. The CDR3 totals 14 residues. The CDR3 region is CASSRAGQGYGYTF. The CDR3 DNA is TGTGCCAGCAGTAGAGCGGGACAGGGCTATGGCTACACCTTC.

Only one count was recorded for this clonotype. V usage is TRBV2 and J usage is TRBJ1-6; possibly TRBD1 for D (6 bases). Trimming removed 4 bases at V and 7 bases at J, with 11 bases between. Germline CDR1 SNHLY, CDR2 FYNNEI. The CDR3 has 14 residues. The chain's CDR3 is CASSGDTQNSPLHF. The CDR3 DNA reads TGTGCCAGCAGTGGGGACACCCAGAATTCACCCCTCCACTTT.